This TCR beta chain was identified in a study of blood T cell repertoires in COVID-19. About the research overall: Samples taken during acute and convalescent COVID-19 were collected in the United States, Italy and Spain.

Original handling: Reference gene primer amplification gave nucleated cell count estimates. Sequenced by immunoSEQ multiplex PCR; TCRdb stores in-frame clones only, minus some. That table gives V, J and clone size, and the DNA gave D and trimming. The repertoire holds around 300,000 clones, with 70% to 90% as singletons. The germline V gene encodes CDR1 MNHNY and CDR2 SVGAGI (reference sequence). The CDR3 length is 14 residues. Germline trimming cut 2 bases from V and 3 bases from J; bases unmatched to any gene: 2. The chain uses TRBV6-6 and TRBJ2-5; the match to TRBD2 covers 8 bases. This sequence originates from a woman aged 70-85 years with acute or convalescent COVID-19. Sequences were obtained from peripheral blood. The CDR3 DNA follows: TGTGCCAGCAGTTACCGCGGGGGGAAAGAGACCCAGTACTTC. Protein product: CASSYRGGKETQYF.